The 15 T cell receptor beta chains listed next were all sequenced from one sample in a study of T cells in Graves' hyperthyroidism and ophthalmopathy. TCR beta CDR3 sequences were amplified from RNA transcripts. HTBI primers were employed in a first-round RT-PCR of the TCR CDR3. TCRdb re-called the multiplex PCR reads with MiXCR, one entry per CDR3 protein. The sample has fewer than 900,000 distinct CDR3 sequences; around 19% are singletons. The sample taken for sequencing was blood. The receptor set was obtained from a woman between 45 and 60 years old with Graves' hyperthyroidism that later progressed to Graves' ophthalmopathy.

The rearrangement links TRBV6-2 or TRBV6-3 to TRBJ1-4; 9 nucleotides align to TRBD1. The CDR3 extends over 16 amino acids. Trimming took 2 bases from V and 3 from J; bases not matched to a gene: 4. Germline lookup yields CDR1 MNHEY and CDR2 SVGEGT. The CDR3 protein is CASSYMGQGSNEKLFF. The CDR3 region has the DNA TGTGCCAGCAGTTACATGGGACAGGGTTCTAATGAAAAACTGTTTTTT.

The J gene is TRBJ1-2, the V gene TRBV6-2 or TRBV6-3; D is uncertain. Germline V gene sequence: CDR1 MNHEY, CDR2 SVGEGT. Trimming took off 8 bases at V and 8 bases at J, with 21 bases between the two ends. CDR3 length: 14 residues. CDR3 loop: CASSLGFAESGYTF. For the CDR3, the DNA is TGTGCCAGCTCCCTGGGGTTTGCTGAATCGGGCTACACCTTC.

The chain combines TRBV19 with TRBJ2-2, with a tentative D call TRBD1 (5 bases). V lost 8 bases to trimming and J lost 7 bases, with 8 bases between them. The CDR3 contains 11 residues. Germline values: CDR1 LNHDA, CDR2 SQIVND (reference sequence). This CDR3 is CASRQGGELFF. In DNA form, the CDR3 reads TGTGCCAGTCGCCAGGGCGGGGAGCTGTTTTTT.

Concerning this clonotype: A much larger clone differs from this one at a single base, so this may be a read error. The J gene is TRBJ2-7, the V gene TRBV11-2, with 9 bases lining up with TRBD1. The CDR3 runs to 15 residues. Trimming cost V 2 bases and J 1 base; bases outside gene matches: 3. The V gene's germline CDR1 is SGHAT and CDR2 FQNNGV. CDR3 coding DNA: TGTGCCAGCAGCTTAAGGGGACAGGGATCCTACGAGCAGTACTTC. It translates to CASSLRGQGSYEQYF.

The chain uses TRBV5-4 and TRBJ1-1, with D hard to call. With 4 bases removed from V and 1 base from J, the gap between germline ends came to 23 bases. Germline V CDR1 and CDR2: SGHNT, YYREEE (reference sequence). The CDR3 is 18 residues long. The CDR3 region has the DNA TGTGCCAGCAGCCCATCTAGGACGGCGAGCCCCAGGAACACTGAAGCTTTCTTT. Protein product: CASSPSRTASPRNTEAFF.

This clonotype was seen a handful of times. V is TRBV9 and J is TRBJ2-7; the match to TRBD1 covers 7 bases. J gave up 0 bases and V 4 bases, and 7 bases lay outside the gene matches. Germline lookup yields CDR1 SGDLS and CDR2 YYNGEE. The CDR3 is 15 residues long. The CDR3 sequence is CASSLQGESSYEQYF. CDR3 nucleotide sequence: TGTGCCAGCAGCCTGCAGGGGGAAAGCTCCTACGAGCAGTACTTC.

CDR3 DNA: TGTGCCAGCAGGGGCACCAGGGGACAGGGTGGTTGGATGGAGCAGTTCTTC. Protein: CASRGTRGQGGWMEQFF. The chain carries TRBV6-1 and TRBJ2-1; TRBD1 agrees at 9 bases. Trimming removed 6 bases from V and 10 bases from J; junction bases left unmatched: 19. Per the germline V gene, CDR1 is MNHNS and CDR2 is SASEGT. This CDR3 has 17 amino acids.

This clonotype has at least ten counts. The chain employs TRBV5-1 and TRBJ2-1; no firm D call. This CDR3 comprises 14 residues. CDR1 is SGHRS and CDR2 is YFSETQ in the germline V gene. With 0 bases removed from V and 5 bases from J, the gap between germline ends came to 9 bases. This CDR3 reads CASSLGPMNNEQFF. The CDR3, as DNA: TGCGCCAGCAGCTTGGGCCCGATGAACAATGAGCAGTTCTTC.

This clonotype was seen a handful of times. CDR3 nucleotide sequence: TGTGCCAGCATAGGGAGGTCAGACACTTCACCCCTCCACTTT. It yields the protein CASIGRSDTSPLHF. The J gene is TRBJ1-6, the V gene TRBV6-1; D not resolved. The germline V gene has CDR1 MNHNS and CDR2 SASEGT. V lost 7 bases and J 9 bases, leaving 16 bases between the germline ends. The CDR3 has 14 residues.

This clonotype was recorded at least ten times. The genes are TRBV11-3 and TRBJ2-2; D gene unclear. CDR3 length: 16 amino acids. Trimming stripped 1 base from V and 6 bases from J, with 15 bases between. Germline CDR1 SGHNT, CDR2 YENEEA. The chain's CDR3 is CASSLAGSVYPGELFF. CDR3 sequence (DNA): TGTGCCAGCAGCTTAGCGGGTTCAGTCTATCCCGGGGAGCTGTTTTTT.

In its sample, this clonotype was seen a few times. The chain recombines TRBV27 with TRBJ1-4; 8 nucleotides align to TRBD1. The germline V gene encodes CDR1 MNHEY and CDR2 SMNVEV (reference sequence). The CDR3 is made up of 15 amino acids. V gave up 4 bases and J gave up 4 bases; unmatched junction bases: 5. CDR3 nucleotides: TGTGCCAGCAGTTCCCCCGACAGGGGTAATGAAAAACTGTTTTTT. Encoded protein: CASSSPDRGNEKLFF.

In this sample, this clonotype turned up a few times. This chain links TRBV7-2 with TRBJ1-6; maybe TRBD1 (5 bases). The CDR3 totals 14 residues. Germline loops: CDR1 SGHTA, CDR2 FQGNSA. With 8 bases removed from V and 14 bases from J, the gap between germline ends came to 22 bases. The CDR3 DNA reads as TGTGCCAGCCCTCTAGGGACCGGTGGAGTGGCCCTCCACTTT. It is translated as CASPLGTGGVALHF.

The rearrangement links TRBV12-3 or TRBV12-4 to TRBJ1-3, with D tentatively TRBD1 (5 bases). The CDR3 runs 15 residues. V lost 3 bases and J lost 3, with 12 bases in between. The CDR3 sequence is CASSFSGMGGNTIYF. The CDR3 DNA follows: TGTGCCAGCAGTTTTTCAGGGATGGGTGGAAACACCATATATTTT.

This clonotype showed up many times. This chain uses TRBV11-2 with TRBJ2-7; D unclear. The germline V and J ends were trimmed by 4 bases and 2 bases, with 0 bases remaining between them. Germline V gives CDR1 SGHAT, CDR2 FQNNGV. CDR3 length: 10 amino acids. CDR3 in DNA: TGTGCCAGCAGCTCCTACGAGCAGTACTTC. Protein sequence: CASSSYEQYF. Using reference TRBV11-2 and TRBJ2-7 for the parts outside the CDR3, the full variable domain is EAGVAQSPRYKIIEKRQSVAFWCNPISGHATLYWYQQILGQGPKLLIQFQNNGVVDDSQLPKDRFSAERLKGVDSTLKIQPAKLEDSAVYLCASSSYEQYFGPGTRLTVT.

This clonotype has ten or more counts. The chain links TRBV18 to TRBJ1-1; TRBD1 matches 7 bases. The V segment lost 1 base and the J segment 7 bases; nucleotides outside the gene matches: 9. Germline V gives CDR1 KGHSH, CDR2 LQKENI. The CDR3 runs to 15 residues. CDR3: CASSPLRGQSNEAFF. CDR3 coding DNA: TGTGCCAGCTCACCACTGAGGGGACAGTCGAATGAAGCTTTCTTT.